The 8 T cell receptor beta chains presented below share a single source sample, sequenced in a study of T-cell reconstitution after alpha-beta-depleted transplantation in children. Preparation of the TCRbeta library involved a method that used unique molecular identifiers. TCRdb independently ran MiXCR on the PCR reads; one entry per CDR3 protein. Of approximately 980,000 distinct CDR3 sequences listed, about 30% are singletons. The sequences come from PBMCs, mostly from graft donor cells, collected 360 days after TCRalphabeta/CD19-depleted stem cell transplant. The receptors derive from a boy under two years old who had a stem cell transplant for SCID, so the T cells may come from the graft donor.

This clonotype was seen a few times. The CDR3 loop reads CATSERGGGETQYF. The CDR3 nucleotides are TGTGCCACCAGCGAGAGGGGCGGAGGGGAGACCCAGTACTTC. This chain links TRBV24-1 with TRBJ2-5; a possible D gene is TRBD2 (6 bases). The CDR3 is 14 residues long. CDR1 is KGHDR, CDR2 SFDVKD, per germline. Trimming left V 7 bases short and J 5 bases short, with 16 bases between.

The chain links TRBV20-1 to TRBJ1-2; 7 bases align to TRBD1. Germline V gene sequence: CDR1 DFQATT, CDR2 SNEGSKA (reference sequence). The CDR3 runs 14 residues. V lost 5 bases to trimming and J lost 4 bases; unmatched junction nucleotides: 10. The CDR3 sequence: CSAPRDRDGYGYTF. The CDR3 DNA is TGCAGTGCTCCCCGCGACAGGGACGGCTATGGCTACACCTTC.

The chain joins TRBV5-1 to TRBJ2-1; 7 bases are shared with TRBD2. V trimming: 7 bases; J trimming: 3 bases; junction bases outside the gene matches: 7. The CDR3 has 14 amino acids. Germline-derived CDR1 and CDR2 are SGHRS and YFSETQ. The CDR3 bases are TGCGCCAGCGGCCTGGGGGGGATCTACAATGAGCAGTTCTTC. This codes for CASGLGGIYNEQFF.

The chain links TRBV10-2 to TRBJ1-1; D is uncertain. Between the trimmed V and J ends, which lost 7 bases and 0 bases, there was a span of 15 bases. This CDR3 is built from 15 residues. Germline loops: CDR1 WSHSY, CDR2 SAAADI. The CDR3 coding sequence is TGCGCCAGCATAGTGCCACTTCATGTGAACACTGAAGCTTTCTTT. It codes for CASIVPLHVNTEAFF.

The sample holds one count of this clonotype. The CDR3 is CASSFRGTQETQYF. CDR3 in DNA: TGTGCCAGCAGCTTCCGGGGTACCCAAGAGACCCAGTACTTC. The rearrangement links TRBV5-6 to TRBJ2-5; perhaps TRBD2 as D (5 bases). Germline V gene data show CDR1 as SGHDT and CDR2 as YYEEEE. Trimming removed 2 bases at V and 1 base at J, with 9 bases between. The length of the CDR3 is 14 residues.

This clonotype was detected only a few times. V gene TRBV9 combines with J gene TRBJ2-3, with D tentatively TRBD1 (6 bases). The CDR3 length is 14 residues. From germline, CDR1 is SGDLS and CDR2 YYNGEE. The V end was cut by 2 bases, the J end by 2 bases, with 9 bases between. DNA for the CDR3: TGTGCCAGCAGCGTCAGGGGTCTCACAGATACGCAGTATTTT. This translates into CASSVRGLTDTQYF.

V gene TRBV12-3 or TRBV12-4 combines with J gene TRBJ2-3; TRBD2 might be the D (5 bases). V was shortened by 4 bases and J by 2 bases, with 10 bases between the two germline ends. The CDR3 runs to 14 residues. CDR3: CASSYSGNTDTQYF. The CDR3, as DNA: TGTGCCAGCAGTTACAGCGGAAACACAGATACGCAGTATTTT.

This clonotype came up many times. The chain has TRBV5-6 and TRBJ2-1; TRBD2 matches at 11 bases. Germline trimming cut 6 bases from V and 3 bases from J; bases unmatched to any gene: 8. The CDR3 is 16 amino acids. The germline V gene encodes CDR1 SGHDT and CDR2 YYEEEE. The CDR3 here is CASTIPTSGDYNEQFF. The CDR3 region has the DNA TGTGCCAGCACCATTCCGACTAGCGGGGACTACAATGAGCAGTTCTTC. The full variable domain, in which reference TRBV5-6 and TRBJ2-1 provide the parts outside the CDR3, is DAGVTQSPTHLIKTRGQQVTLRCSPKSGHDTVSWYQQALGQGPQFIFQYYEEEERQRGNFPDRFSGHQFPNYSSELNVNALLLGDSALYLCASTIPTSGDYNEQFFGPGTRLTVL.